Below are 24 T cell receptor beta chains sequenced from a single sample in a study of lymphopenia after photon versus proton radiotherapy. Repertoires were generated with immunoSEQ multiplex PCR, while TCRdb's copy carries only in-frame clones and drops some. The data show 25,000 or so clones, with around 85% seen just once and around 5.3% held by the top ten. The material was peripheral blood, obtained from a patient treated with photon-based radiotherapy. These receptors all come from a man aged 25 to 40 with gastric cancer.

The gene calls are TRBV5-6 and TRBJ1-1; TRBD1 agrees at 7 bases. J gave up 1 base and V 2 bases, and 2 bases lay outside the gene matches. Germline V gene sequence: CDR1 SGHDT, CDR2 YYEEEE. This CDR3 has 14 residues. This CDR3 is CASSFGTENTEAFF. CDR3 DNA: TGTGCCAGCAGCTTCGGGACAGAGAACACTGAAGCTTTCTTT.

The gene calls are TRBV4-3 and TRBJ2-2; 7 bases align to TRBD1. The J segment lost 1 base and the V segment lost 7 bases, leaving 6 bases of the junction unmatched. Germline-derived CDR1 and CDR2 are LGHNA and YSLEER. CDR3 length equals 15 residues. CDR3 protein: CASTPDRLNTGELFF. CDR3 nucleotides: TGCGCCAGCACCCCGGACAGGTTGAACACCGGGGAGCTGTTTTTT.

V is TRBV7-9 and J is TRBJ2-7, with TRBD1 matching over 8 bases. The CDR3 runs to 15 residues. The ends lost 5 bases at V and 3 bases at J; junction bases unmatched: 9. The germline gives CDR1 SEHNR, CDR2 FQNEAQ (reference sequence). CDR3 coding DNA: TGTGCCAGCAGCCCCCGGACAGGGAATTACTACGAGCAGTACTTC. This sequence encodes CASSPRTGNYYEQYF.

The chain uses TRBV25-1 and TRBJ1-1; TRBD1 matches 7 bases. Germline CDR1 is MGHDK and CDR2 is SYGVNS. CDR3 length: 15 amino acids. Trimming took 8 bases from V and 5 from J; bases not matched to a gene: 14. The CDR3 reads CASRPKGGAGTEAFF. Here the CDR3 DNA reads TGTGCCAGCCGCCCCAAAGGGGGCGCGGGTACTGAAGCTTTCTTT.

The gene calls are TRBV11-2 and TRBJ2-3; D is unresolved. Trimming stripped 10 bases from V and 0 bases from J, with 14 bases between. Per germline, CDR1 SGHAT and CDR2 FQNNGV. The CDR3 has 14 amino acids. The chain's CDR3 is CATSVARSTDTQYF. DNA for the CDR3: TGTGCCACCTCTGTAGCTCGGAGCACAGATACGCAGTATTTT.

For the CDR3, the DNA is TGTGCCAGCAGCACGGGACTAGCGGGAGTCACCGGGGAGCTGTTTTTT. Protein sequence: CASSTGLAGVTGELFF. The chain is built from TRBV5-4 and TRBJ2-2; 14 positions agree with TRBD2. CDR1 SGHNT and CDR2 YYREEE come from the germline V gene (reference sequence). The J segment lost 4 bases and the V segment lost 4 bases, leaving 3 bases of the junction unmatched. The CDR3 loop spans 16 amino acids.

The V and J genes are TRBV27 and TRBJ2-4; 7 bases match TRBD1. V shed 4 bases and J 5 bases; nucleotides not matched to a gene: 8. CDR3 length: 15 residues. Germline V gives CDR1 MNHEY, CDR2 SMNVEV (reference sequence). The CDR3 DNA reads TGTGCCAGCAGTTCTTCCACGGGACAGCAAAACATTCAGTACTTC. Protein sequence: CASSSSTGQQNIQYF.

CDR3 protein: CASSQSGSSVYEQFF. The CDR3 DNA reads as TGCGCCAGCAGCCAATCTGGGTCAAGCGTCTATGAGCAGTTCTTC. The V gene is TRBV4-1, the J gene TRBJ2-1; D unresolved. The germline V gene encodes CDR1 MGHRA and CDR2 YSYEKL. This CDR3 has 15 amino acids. V was cut by 2 bases and J by 8 bases, with 16 bases left in between.

This clone showed up just once. The V call is TRBV10-3, the J call TRBJ2-5; TRBD2 matches at 8 bases. The germline gives CDR1 ENHRY, CDR2 SYGVKD. This CDR3 contains 17 residues. J was trimmed by 1 base and V by 3 bases; bases with no gene match: 10. The CDR3 is CAISDWRAGGPQETQYF. CDR3 coding DNA: TGTGCCATCAGTGATTGGAGGGCGGGGGGCCCCCAAGAGACCCAGTACTTC.

Comment on this clone: Other DNA sequences in the same sample also yield this CDR3. The chain employs TRBV7-2 and TRBJ2-5; 9 bases line up with TRBD1. This CDR3 spans 14 amino acids. The trim removed 5 bases at V and 3 bases at J, leaving 4 bases unmatched. Germline V gives CDR1 SGHTA, CDR2 FQGNSA. Written as DNA, the CDR3 is TGTGCCAGCAGCCCGCGGACAGGGGAAGAGACCCAGTACTTC. This translates into CASSPRTGEETQYF.

The V and J genes are TRBV10-3 and TRBJ1-6; D call uncertain. V was cut by 4 bases and J by 1 base, with 8 bases left in between. CDR1 and CDR2 (germline): ENHRY, SYGVKD. The CDR3 contains 15 residues. The CDR3 here is CAISVGRSYNSPLHF. In DNA, the CDR3 is TGTGCCATCAGTGTCGGCAGATCCTATAATTCACCCCTCCACTTT.

The chain joins TRBV29-1 to TRBJ1-1; TRBD1 aligns across 12 bases. From germline, CDR1 is SQVTM and CDR2 ANQGSEA. The CDR3 totals 13 residues. The ends lost 6 bases at V and 6 bases at J; junction bases unmatched: 5. The CDR3 protein is CSVPGQGASEAFF. CDR3 DNA sequence: TGCAGCGTGCCGGGACAGGGGGCTTCTGAAGCTTTCTTT.

The chain employs TRBV7-2 and TRBJ1-2; the D gene is possibly TRBD1 (6 bases). The CDR3 extends over 15 amino acids. Germline V CDR1 and CDR2: SGHTA, FQGNSA. V dropped 5 bases and J dropped 5 bases, with 18 bases sitting between them. This chain's CDR3 is CASSGGGGGFYGYTF. In DNA form, the CDR3 reads TGTGCCAGCAGCGGCGGGGGAGGGGGTTTTTATGGCTACACCTTC.

The chain recombines TRBV28 with TRBJ2-5; 8 bases agree with TRBD1. V dropped 6 bases and J dropped 0; count of bases not matched to a gene: 6. The CDR3 consists of 15 residues. Germline V lookup: CDR1 MDHEN, CDR2 SYDVKM. The CDR3 coding sequence is TGTGCCAGCAGGACCCCGGACAGGGACCAAGAGACCCAGTACTTC. Encoded protein: CASRTPDRDQETQYF. The full variable domain, rest sourced from reference TRBV28 and TRBJ2-5, is DVKVTQSSRYLVKRTGEKVFLECVQDMDHENMFWYRQDPGLGLRLIYFSYDVKMKEKGDIPEGYSVSREKKERFSLILESASTNQTSMYLCASRTPDRDQETQYFGPGTRLLVL.

This chain uses TRBV7-2 with TRBJ2-2, with 7 bases lining up with TRBD1. CDR3 length: 15 amino acids. Germline V CDR1 and CDR2: SGHTA, FQGNSA. Unmatched junction bases numbered 7, after V lost 5 bases and J lost 4 bases. DNA of the CDR3: TGTGCCAGCAGCCCACACGGGACAGCCACCGGGGAGCTGTTTTTT. Its protein is CASSPHGTATGELFF.

The genes are TRBV27 and TRBJ2-7; D remains ambiguous. CDR1 MNHEY and CDR2 SMNVEV come from the germline V gene (reference sequence). V was trimmed by 6 bases and J by 3 bases, leaving 15 bases between them. The CDR3 runs to 14 residues. CDR3 sequence (DNA): TGTGCCAGCAGCCCTGAAACGGGCGTCTACGAGCAGTACTTC. Its translation is CASSPETGVYEQYF.

V gene TRBV5-4 combines with J gene TRBJ2-3, with no clear D. The CDR3 has 14 amino acids. The germline V gene encodes CDR1 SGHNT and CDR2 YYREEE (reference sequence). Trimming took 1 base from V and 0 from J, leaving 6 bases between them. The CDR3 protein is CASSLMGSTDTQYF. CDR3 coding DNA: TGTGCCAGCAGCTTGATGGGTAGCACAGATACGCAGTATTTT.

J is TRBJ2-1 and V is TRBV28, with 10 bases fitting TRBD2. With V trimmed by 6 bases and J by 9 bases, 14 bases remained unmatched. The germline CDR1 and CDR2 sequences are MDHEN and SYDVKM. This CDR3 has 16 amino acids. This chain's CDR3 is CASSRGGLAGAPEQFF. DNA for the CDR3: TGTGCCAGCAGCCGAGGGGGGCTAGCGGGAGCCCCTGAGCAGTTCTTC.

This sequence joins TRBV2 and TRBJ2-7; D not resolved. In germline, CDR1 is SNHLY, CDR2 FYNNEI. Trimming left V 8 bases short and J 5 bases short, with 10 bases between. This CDR3 is built from 11 residues. CDR3 sequence reads: CASRRPNEQYF. CDR3 sequence (DNA): TGTGCCAGCCGCAGGCCCAACGAGCAGTACTTC.

The rearrangement joins TRBV28 to TRBJ2-7; unclear D gene. Germline V lookup: CDR1 MDHEN, CDR2 SYDVKM. This CDR3 spans 14 amino acids. V lost 5 bases and J lost 0, with 11 bases in between. The chain's CDR3 is CASSTPRSSYEQYF. CDR3 bases: TGTGCCAGCAGTACACCAAGGAGCTCCTACGAGCAGTACTTC.

V gene TRBV7-9 combines with J gene TRBJ2-3; D gene unclear. This CDR3 has 16 amino acids. The germline CDR1 and CDR2 sequences are SEHNR and FQNEAQ (reference sequence). Deletions cut 4 bases from V and 0 bases from J, with 14 bases between. CDR3 coding DNA: TGTGCCAGCAGCTCCCCTAACCACGCTAGCACAGATACGCAGTATTTT. This translates into CASSSPNHASTDTQYF. Together with reference TRBV7-9 and TRBJ2-3, the CDR3 gives the full variable domain: DTGVSQNPRHKITKRGQNVTFRCDPISEHNRLYWYRQTLGQGPEFLTYFQNEAQLEKSRLLSDRFSAERPKGSFSTLEIQRTEQGDSAMYLCASSSPNHASTDTQYFGPGTRLTVL.

The gene calls are TRBV10-3 and TRBJ2-7; TRBD1 agrees at 7 bases. This CDR3 region has 12 residues. Germline CDR1 is ENHRY and CDR2 is SYGVKD. V lost 4 bases, J lost 3 bases, and 0 bases stayed unmatched. The CDR3 coding sequence is TGTGCCATCAGTGCAGGGGGCTACGAGCAGTACTTC. Residues: CAISAGGYEQYF.

The chain recombines TRBV9 with TRBJ2-7; TRBD1 matches 9 bases. The CDR3 has 14 amino acids. Germline V gene data show CDR1 as SGDLS and CDR2 as YYNGEE. The junction had 7 bases not matched to a gene; V was cut back by 2 bases and J by 7 bases. The CDR3 protein is CASSVGGTGREQYF. The DNA of the CDR3 is TGTGCCAGCAGCGTCGGGGGGACAGGGAGAGAGCAGTACTTC.

This chain links TRBV18 with TRBJ2-5; 12 bases align to TRBD1. The CDR3 is 15 amino acids. CDR1 and CDR2 from the germline V gene are KGHSH and LQKENI. J lost 5 bases, V lost 3 bases, and 4 bases had no gene match. CDR3: CASSPGTGGMETQYF. In DNA, the CDR3 is TGTGCCAGCTCACCTGGGACAGGGGGCATGGAGACCCAGTACTTC.